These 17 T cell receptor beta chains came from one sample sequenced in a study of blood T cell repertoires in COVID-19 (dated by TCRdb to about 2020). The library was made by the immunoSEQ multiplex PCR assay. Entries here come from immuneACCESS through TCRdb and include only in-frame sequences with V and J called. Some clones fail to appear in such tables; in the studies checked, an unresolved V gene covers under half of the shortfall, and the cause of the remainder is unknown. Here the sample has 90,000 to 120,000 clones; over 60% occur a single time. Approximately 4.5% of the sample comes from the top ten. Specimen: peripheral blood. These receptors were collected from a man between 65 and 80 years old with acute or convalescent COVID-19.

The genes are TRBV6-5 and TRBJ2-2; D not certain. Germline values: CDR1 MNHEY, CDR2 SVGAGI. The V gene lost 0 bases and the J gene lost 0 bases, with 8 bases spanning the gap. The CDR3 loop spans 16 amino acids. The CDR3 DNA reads TGTGCCAGCAGTTACTCGCCAGGATCGAACACCGGGGAGCTGTTTTTT. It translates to CASSYSPGSNTGELFF.

The DNA for the CDR3 is TGCGCCAGCAGCTTGGACAGGGGGCGTAGTGCCGGGGAGCTGTTTTTT. It translates to CASSLDRGRSAGELFF. V gene TRBV5-1 combines with J gene TRBJ2-2; TRBD1 matches 9 bases. The germline V gene has CDR1 SGHRS and CDR2 YFSETQ. The CDR3 runs to 16 residues. Trimming took 0 bases from V and 6 from J; bases not matched to a gene: 6. The full variable domain, rest sourced from reference TRBV5-1 and TRBJ2-2, is KAGVTQTPRYLIKTRGQQVTLSCSPISGHRSVSWYQQTPGQGLQFLFEYFSETQRNKGNFPGRFSGRQFSNSRSEMNVSTLELGDSALYLCASSLDRGRSAGELFFGEGSRLTVL.

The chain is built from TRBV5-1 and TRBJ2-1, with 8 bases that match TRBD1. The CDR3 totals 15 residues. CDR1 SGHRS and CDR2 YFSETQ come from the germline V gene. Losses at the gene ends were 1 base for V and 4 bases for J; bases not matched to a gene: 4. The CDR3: CASSLRQGAYNEQFF. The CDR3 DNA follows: TGCGCCAGCAGCTTGCGGCAGGGGGCATACAATGAGCAGTTCTTC.

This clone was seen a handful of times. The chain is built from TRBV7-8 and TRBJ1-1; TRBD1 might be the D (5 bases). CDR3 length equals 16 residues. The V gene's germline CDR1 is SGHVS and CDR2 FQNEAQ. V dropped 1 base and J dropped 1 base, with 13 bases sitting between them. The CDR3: CASSLDSGAGNTEAFF. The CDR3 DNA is TGTGCCAGCAGCTTAGATAGCGGGGCCGGGAACACTGAAGCTTTCTTT.

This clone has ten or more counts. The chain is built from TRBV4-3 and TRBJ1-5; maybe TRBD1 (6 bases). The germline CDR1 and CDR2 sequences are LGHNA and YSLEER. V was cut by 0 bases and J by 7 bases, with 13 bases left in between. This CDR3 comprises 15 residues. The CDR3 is CASSQEVGGWQPQHF. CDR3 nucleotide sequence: TGCGCCAGCAGCCAAGAGGTTGGGGGCTGGCAGCCCCAGCATTTT.

CDR3 sequence reads: CASGLGGAPLGGYTF. The CDR3 DNA reads TGTGCTAGTGGTTTGGGCGGAGCCCCTTTGGGTGGCTACACCTTC. This chain connects TRBV12-5 to TRBJ1-2; D gene unclear. Per germline, CDR1 LGHNT and CDR2 FRNRAP. V lost 1 base, J lost 7 bases, and 16 bases lay in between. The CDR3 contains 15 residues.

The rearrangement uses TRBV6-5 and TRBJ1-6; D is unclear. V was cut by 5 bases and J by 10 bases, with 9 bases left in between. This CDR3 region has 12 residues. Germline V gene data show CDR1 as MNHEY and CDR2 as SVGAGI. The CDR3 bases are TGTGCCAGCAGTCGAACACAATCACCCCTCCACTTT. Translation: CASSRTQSPLHF.

The CDR3 reads CASSPQVAVAPWEQYF. The CDR3 region has the DNA TGTGCCAGCAGCCCCCAAGTGGCAGTTGCACCTTGGGAGCAGTACTTC. The chain recombines TRBV3-1 (or the pseudogene TRBV3-2) with TRBJ2-7, with unresolved D. V was clipped by 4 bases and J by 7 bases, with 23 bases between them. Germline V gene sequence: CDR1 LGHDT, CDR2 YNNKEL (reference sequence). The CDR3 consists of 16 residues.

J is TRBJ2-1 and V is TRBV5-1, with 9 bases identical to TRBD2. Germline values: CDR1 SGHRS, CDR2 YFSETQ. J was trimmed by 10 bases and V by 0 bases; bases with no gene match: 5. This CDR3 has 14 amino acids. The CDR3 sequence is CASSLASGAREQFF. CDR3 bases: TGCGCCAGCAGCTTGGCTAGCGGGGCTAGAGAGCAGTTCTTC.

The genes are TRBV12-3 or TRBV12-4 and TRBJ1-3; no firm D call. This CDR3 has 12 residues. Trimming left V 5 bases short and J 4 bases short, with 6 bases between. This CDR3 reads CASSEKGNTIYF. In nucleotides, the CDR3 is TGTGCCAGCAGTGAGAAGGGAAACACCATATATTTT.

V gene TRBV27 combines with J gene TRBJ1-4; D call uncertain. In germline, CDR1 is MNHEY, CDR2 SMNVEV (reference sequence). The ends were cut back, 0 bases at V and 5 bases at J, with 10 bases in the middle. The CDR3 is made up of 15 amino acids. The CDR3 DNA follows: TGTGCCAGCAGTTTATCACAGACCAAAAATGAAAAACTGTTTTTT. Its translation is CASSLSQTKNEKLFF.

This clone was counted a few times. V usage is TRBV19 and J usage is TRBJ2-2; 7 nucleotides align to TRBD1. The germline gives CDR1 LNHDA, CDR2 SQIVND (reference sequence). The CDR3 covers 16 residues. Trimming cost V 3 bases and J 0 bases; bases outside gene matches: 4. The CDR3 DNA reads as TGTGCCAGTAGTATCCCAGGGGGAGCGAACACCGGGGAGCTGTTTTTT. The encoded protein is CASSIPGGANTGELFF.

The CDR3 DNA reads as TGTGCCAGCAGCCCTAGTGGGGGGGAAGCTTTCTTT. This encodes CASSPSGGEAFF. The V gene is TRBV9, the J gene TRBJ1-1; the D gene is possibly TRBD1 (5 bases). The V gene's germline CDR1 is SGDLS and CDR2 YYNGEE. The CDR3 has 12 amino acids. V lost 4 bases to trimming and J lost 8 bases, with 12 bases between them. The whole variable domain, remainder taken from reference TRBV9 and TRBJ1-1, is DSGVTQTPKHLITATGQRVTLRCSPRSGDLSVYWYQQSLDQGLQFLIQYYNGEERAKGNILERFSAQQFPDLHSELNLSSLELGDSALYFCASSPSGGEAFFGQGTRLTVV.

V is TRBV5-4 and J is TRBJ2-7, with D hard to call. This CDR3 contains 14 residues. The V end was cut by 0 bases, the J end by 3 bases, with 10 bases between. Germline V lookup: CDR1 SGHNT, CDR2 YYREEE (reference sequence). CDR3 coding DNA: TGTGCCAGCAGCTTGGAGCAGGCCAGCTACGAGCAGTACTTC. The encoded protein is CASSLEQASYEQYF.

DNA for the CDR3: TGCGCCAGCAGCCAAAATACAGGGCCGGAGGTTCAGTATTTT. Protein sequence: CASSQNTGPEVQYF. The chain carries TRBV4-3 and TRBJ2-3, with a tentative D call TRBD1 (6 bases). The CDR3 is 14 residues long. The germline gives CDR1 LGHNA, CDR2 YSLEER. Deletions cut 2 bases from V and 12 bases from J, with 18 bases between.

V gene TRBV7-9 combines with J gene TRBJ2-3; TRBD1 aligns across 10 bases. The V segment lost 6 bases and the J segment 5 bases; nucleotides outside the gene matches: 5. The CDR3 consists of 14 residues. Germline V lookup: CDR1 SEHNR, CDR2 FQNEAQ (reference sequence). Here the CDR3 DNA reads TGTGCCAGCAGAGCCGGGACAGGGGAAGATACGCAGTATTTT. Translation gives CASRAGTGEDTQYF.

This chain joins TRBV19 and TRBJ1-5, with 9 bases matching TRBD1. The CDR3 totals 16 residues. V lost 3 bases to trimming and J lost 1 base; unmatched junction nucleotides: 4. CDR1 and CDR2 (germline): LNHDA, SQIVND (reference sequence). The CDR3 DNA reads TGTGCCAGTAGTATCCCGACAGGGGGGAGCAATCAGCCCCAGCATTTT. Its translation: CASSIPTGGSNQPQHF.